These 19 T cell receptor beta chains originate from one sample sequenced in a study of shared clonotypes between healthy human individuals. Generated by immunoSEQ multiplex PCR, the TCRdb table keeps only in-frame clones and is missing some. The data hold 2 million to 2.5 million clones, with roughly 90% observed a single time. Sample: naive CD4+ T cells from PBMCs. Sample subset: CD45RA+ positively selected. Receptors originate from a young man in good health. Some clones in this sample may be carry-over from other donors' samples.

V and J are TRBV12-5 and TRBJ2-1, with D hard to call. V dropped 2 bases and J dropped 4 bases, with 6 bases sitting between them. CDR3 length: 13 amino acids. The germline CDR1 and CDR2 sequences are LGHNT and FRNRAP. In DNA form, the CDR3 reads TGTGCTAGTGGTTTGTTGGGGTACAATGAGCAGTTCTTC. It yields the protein CASGLLGYNEQFF.

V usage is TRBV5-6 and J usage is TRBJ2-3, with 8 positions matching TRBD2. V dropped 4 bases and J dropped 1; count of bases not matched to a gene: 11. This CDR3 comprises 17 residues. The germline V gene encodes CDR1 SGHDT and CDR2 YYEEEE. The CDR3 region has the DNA TGTGCCAGCAGCGCCACCCCCACACTAGCGGGCACAGATACGCAGTATTTT. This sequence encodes CASSATPTLAGTDTQYF.

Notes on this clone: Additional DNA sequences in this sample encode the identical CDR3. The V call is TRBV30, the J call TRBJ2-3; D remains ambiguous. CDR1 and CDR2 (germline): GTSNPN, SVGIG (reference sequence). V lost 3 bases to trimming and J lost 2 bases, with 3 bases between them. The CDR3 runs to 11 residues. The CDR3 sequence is CAWSLTDTQYF. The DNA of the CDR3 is TGTGCCTGGAGCCTCACAGATACGCAGTATTTT.

CDR3 bases: TGTGCCAGCACTACTCTCGGAGCTCCAACCCCCTACGAGCAGTACTTC. This sequence encodes CASTTLGAPTPYEQYF. The V and J genes are TRBV27 and TRBJ2-7; D gene ambiguous. The V and J ends lost 7 bases and 2 bases respectively, with 21 bases between them. This CDR3 comprises 16 residues. CDR1 is MNHEY, CDR2 SMNVEV, per germline (reference sequence).

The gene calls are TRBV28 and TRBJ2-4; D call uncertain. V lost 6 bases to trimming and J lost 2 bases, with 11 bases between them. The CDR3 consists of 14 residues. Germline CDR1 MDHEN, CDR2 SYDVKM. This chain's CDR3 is CASRDGFSKNIQYF. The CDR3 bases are TGTGCCAGCAGGGACGGGTTTTCCAAAAACATTCAGTACTTC. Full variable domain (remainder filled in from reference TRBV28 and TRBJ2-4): DVKVTQSSRYLVKRTGEKVFLECVQDMDHENMFWYRQDPGLGLRLIYFSYDVKMKEKGDIPEGYSVSREKKERFSLILESASTNQTSMYLCASRDGFSKNIQYFGAGTRLSVL.

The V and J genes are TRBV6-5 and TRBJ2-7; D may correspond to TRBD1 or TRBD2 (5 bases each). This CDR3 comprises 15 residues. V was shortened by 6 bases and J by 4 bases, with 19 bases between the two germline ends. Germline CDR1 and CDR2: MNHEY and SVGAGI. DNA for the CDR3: TGTGCCAGCAGGGGCCTCGGGACCCAAGAGTACGAGCAGTACTTC. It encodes CASRGLGTQEYEQYF.

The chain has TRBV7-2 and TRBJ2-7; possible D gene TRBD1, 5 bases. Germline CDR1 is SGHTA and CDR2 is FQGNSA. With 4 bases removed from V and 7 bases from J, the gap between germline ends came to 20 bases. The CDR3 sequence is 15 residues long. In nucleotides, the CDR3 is TGTGCCAGCAGCTCCAGGGTTTCCCCTCTTGGGGAGCAGTACTTC. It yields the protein CASSSRVSPLGEQYF. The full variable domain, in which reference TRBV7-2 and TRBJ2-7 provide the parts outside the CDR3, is GAGVSQSPSNKVTEKGKDVELRCDPISGHTALYWYRQSLGQGLEFLIYFQGNSAPDKSGLPSDRFSAERTGGSVSTLTIQRTQQEDSAVYLCASSSRVSPLGEQYFGPGTRLTVT.

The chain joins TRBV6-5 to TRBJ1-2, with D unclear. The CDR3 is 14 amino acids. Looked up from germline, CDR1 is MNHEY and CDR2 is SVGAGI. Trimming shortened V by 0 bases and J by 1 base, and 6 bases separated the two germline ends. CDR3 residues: CASSYSQDNYGYTF. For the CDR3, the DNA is TGTGCCAGCAGTTACTCCCAGGATAACTATGGCTACACCTTC.

The CDR3 here is CASRRLEGGFETQYF. CDR3 bases: TGTGCCAGCAGGCGGCTAGAGGGGGGGTTTGAGACCCAGTACTTC. This chain uses TRBV2 with TRBJ2-5, with D tentatively TRBD2 (7 bases). The CDR3 totals 15 residues. The germline V and J ends were trimmed by 6 bases and 5 bases, with 19 bases remaining between them. Germline-derived CDR1 and CDR2 are SNHLY and FYNNEI.

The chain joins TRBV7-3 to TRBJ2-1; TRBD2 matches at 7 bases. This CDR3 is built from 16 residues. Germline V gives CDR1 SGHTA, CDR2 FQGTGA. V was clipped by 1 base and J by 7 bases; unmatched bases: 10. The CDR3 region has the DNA TGTGCCAGCAGCTTAATTGGTGCGGGAGAGGCAAATGAGCAGTTCTTC. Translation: CASSLIGAGEANEQFF.

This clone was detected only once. For the CDR3, the DNA is TGTGCCATCAGAGAGAACCCATGGGTCACTGAAGCTTTCTTT. Its protein is CAIRENPWVTEAFF. V gene TRBV10-3 combines with J gene TRBJ1-1; D remains ambiguous. Germline V gene lookup returns CDR1 ENHRY and CDR2 SYGVKD. There are 14 residues in the CDR3. Trimming removed 6 bases from V and 4 bases from J, with 15 bases in between.

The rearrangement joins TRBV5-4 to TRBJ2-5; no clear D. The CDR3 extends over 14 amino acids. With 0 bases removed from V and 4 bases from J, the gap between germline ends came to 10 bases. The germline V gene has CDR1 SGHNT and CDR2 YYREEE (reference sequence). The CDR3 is CASSLAGRAETQYF. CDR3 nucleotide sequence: TGTGCCAGCAGCTTGGCAGGCCGCGCAGAGACCCAGTACTTC.

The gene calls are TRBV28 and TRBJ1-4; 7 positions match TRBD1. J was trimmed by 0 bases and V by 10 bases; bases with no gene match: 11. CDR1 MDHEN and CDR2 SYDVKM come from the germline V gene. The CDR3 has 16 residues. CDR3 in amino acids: CATKGGGPTTNEKLFF. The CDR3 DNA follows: TGTGCCACCAAAGGAGGGGGCCCTACAACTAATGAAAAACTGTTTTTT.

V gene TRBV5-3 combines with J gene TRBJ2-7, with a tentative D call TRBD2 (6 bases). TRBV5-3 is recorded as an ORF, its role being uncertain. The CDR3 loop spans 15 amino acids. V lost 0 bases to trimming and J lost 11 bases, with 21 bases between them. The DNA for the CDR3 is TGTGCCAGAAGCTTGGTTTTCGGGGGAACCCACCCGAAGTACTTC. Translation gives CARSLVFGGTHPKYF.

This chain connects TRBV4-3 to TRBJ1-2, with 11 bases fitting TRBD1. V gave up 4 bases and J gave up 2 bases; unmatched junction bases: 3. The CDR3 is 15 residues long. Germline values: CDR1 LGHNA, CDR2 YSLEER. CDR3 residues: CASSLWTGGNYGYTF. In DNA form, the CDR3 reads TGCGCCAGCAGCCTCTGGACAGGGGGCAACTATGGCTACACCTTC.

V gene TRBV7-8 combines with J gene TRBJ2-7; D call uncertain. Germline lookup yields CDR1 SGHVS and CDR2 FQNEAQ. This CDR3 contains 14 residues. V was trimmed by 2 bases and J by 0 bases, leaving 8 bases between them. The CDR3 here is CASSLSTLSYEQYF. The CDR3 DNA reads TGTGCCAGCAGCTTAAGCACCCTCTCCTACGAGCAGTACTTC.

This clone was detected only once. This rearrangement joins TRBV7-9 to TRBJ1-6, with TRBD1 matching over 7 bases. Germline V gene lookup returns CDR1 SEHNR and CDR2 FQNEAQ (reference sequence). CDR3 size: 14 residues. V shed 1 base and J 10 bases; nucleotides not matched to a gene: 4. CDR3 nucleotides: TGTGCCAGCAGCTTAGGGCAGGGGGGATCACCCCTCCACTTT. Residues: CASSLGQGGSPLHF.

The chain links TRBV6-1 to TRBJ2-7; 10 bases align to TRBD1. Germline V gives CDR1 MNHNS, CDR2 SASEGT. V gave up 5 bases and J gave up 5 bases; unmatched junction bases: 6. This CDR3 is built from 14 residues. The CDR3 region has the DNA TGTGCCAGCAGTACCGACAGGGGGCATGACGAGCAGTACTTC. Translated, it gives CASSTDRGHDEQYF.

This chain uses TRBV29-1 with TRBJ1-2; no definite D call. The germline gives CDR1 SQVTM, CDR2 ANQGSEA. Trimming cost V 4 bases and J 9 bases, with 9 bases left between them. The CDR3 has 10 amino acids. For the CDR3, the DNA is TGCAGCGTTGGGAGGGAAAGCTACACCTTC. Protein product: CSVGRESYTF.